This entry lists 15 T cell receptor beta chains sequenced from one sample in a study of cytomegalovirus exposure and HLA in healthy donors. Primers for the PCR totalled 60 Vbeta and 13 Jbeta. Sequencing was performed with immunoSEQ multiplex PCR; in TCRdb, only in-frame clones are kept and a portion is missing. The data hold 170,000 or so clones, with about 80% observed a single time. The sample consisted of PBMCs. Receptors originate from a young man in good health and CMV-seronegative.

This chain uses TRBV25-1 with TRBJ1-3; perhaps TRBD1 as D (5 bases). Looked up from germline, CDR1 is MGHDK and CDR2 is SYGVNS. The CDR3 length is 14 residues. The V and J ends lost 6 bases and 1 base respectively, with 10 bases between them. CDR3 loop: CASREDISGNTIYF. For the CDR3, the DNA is TGTGCCAGCAGAGAGGACATATCTGGAAACACCATATATTTT.

CDR3 sequence (DNA): TGTGCTAGTGGTTTGAGCGGTTCCTACGAGCAGTACTTC. This sequence encodes CASGLSGSYEQYF. The V gene is TRBV12-5, the J gene TRBJ2-5, with a possible D match to TRBD2 (5 bases). The J call may be incorrect, as the DNA end agrees better with TRBJ2-7. The CDR3 length is 13 residues. Germline CDR1 LGHNT, CDR2 FRNRAP.

CDR3 sequence (DNA): TGTGCCAGCAGCTCCACATCCTCTCAGTGGCCGTACCAAGAGACCCAGTACTTC. Protein product: CASSSTSSQWPYQETQYF. The chain has TRBV13 and TRBJ2-5; D not certain. Trimming shortened V by 4 bases and J by 0 bases, and 21 bases separated the two germline ends. The CDR3 covers 18 residues. The germline V gene encodes CDR1 PRHDT and CDR2 FYEKMQ (reference sequence).

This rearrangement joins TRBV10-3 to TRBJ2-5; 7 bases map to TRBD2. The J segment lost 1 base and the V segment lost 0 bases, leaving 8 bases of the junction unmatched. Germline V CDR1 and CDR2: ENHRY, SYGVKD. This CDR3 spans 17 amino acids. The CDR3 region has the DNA TGTGCCATCAGTGAGTCGTTCGTAGTAGCGGGCCAAGAGACCCAGTACTTC. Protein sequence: CAISESFVVAGQETQYF.

The CDR3 sequence is CAGGLGGYNEQFF. The CDR3 region has the DNA TGTGCCGGAGGACTAGGGGGTTACAATGAGCAGTTCTTC. The chain uses TRBV30 and TRBJ2-1, with D possibly TRBD2 on 7 matching bases. Germline CDR1 GTSNPN, CDR2 SVGIG (reference sequence). The V and J ends lost 8 bases and 4 bases respectively, with 15 bases between them. The CDR3 has 13 residues.

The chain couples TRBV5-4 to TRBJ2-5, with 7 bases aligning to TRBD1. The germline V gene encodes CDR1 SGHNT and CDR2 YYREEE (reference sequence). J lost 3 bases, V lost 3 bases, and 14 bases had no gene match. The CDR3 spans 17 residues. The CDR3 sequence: CASSYPQTGISEETQYF. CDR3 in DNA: TGTGCCAGCAGCTACCCTCAGACAGGGATAAGTGAAGAGACCCAGTACTTC.

The CDR3 region is CASSRGLTLAKNIQYF. In DNA form, the CDR3 reads TGTGCCAGTAGTAGGGGACTTACTCTAGCCAAAAACATTCAGTACTTC. This chain joins TRBV19 and TRBJ2-4; D might be TRBD2 (6 bases). The CDR3 contains 16 residues. Germline V gives CDR1 LNHDA, CDR2 SQIVND (reference sequence). Trimming took 4 bases from V and 0 from J, leaving 13 bases between them.

The CDR3 coding sequence is TGTGCCTGGAGTGTAGACAGGGGAGAGACCCAGTACTTC. This translates into CAWSVDRGETQYF. The chain links TRBV30 to TRBJ2-5, with 8 bases matching TRBD1. The V and J ends lost 0 bases and 4 bases, in that order; junction bases with no gene match: 1. CDR3 size: 13 residues. Germline-derived CDR1 and CDR2 are GTSNPN and SVGIG (reference sequence).

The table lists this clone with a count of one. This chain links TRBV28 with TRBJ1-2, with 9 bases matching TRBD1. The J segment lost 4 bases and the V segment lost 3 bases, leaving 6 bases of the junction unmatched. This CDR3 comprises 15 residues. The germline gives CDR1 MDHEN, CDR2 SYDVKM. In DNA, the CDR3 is TGTGCCAGCAGTTTCTCCGGGACAGGGATCTATGGCTACACCTTC. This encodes CASSFSGTGIYGYTF.

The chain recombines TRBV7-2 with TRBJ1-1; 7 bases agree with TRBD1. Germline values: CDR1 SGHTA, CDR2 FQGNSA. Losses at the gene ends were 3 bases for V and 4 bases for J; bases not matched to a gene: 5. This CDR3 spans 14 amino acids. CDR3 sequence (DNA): TGTGCCAGCAGCTTGAGACAGGGATCCACTGAAGCTTTCTTT. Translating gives CASSLRQGSTEAFF.

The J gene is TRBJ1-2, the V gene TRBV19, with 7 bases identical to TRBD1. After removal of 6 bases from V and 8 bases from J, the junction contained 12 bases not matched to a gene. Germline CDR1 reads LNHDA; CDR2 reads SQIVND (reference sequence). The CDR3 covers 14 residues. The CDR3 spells CASSIPGQWWGYTF. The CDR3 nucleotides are TGTGCCAGTAGCATTCCGGGACAGTGGTGGGGCTACACCTTC.

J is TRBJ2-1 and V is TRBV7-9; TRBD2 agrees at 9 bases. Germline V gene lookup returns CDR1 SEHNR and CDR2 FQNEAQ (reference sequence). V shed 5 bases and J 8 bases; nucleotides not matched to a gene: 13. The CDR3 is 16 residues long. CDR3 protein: CASSLPGGRVGDEQFF. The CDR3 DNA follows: TGTGCCAGCAGCCTTCCGGGCGGGAGGGTGGGGGATGAGCAGTTCTTC.

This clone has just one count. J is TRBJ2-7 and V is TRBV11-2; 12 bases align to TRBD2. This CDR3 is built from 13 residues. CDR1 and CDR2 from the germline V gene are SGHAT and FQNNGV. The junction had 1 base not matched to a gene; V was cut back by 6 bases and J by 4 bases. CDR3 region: CASRTSGGYEQYF. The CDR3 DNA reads TGTGCCAGCAGAACTAGCGGGGGGTACGAGCAGTACTTC.

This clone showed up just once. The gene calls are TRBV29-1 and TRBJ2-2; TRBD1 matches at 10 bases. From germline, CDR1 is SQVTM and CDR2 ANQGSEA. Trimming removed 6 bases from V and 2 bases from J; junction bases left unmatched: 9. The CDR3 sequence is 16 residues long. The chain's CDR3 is CSVQGQGLRNTGELFF. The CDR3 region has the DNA TGCAGCGTGCAGGGACAGGGGCTCCGTAACACCGGGGAGCTGTTTTTT.

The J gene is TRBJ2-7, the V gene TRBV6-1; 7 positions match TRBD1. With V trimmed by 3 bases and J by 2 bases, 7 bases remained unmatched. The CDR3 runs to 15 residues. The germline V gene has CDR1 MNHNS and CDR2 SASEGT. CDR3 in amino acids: CASSDYRGVAYEQYF. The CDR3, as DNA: TGTGCCAGCAGTGACTACAGGGGCGTAGCCTACGAGCAGTACTTC.